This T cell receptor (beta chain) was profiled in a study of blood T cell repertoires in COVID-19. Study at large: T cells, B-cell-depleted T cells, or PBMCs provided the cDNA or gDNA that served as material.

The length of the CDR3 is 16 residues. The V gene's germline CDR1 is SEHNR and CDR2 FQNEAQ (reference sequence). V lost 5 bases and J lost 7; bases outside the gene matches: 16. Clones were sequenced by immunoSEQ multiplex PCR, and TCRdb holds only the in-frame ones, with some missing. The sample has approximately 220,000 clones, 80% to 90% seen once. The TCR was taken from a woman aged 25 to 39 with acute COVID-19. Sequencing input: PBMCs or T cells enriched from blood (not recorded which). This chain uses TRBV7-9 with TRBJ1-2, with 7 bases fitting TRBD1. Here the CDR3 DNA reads TGTGCCAGCAGCAGGAGGTATACAGGGGCCGTCTCTGGCTACACCTTC. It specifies CASSRRYTGAVSGYTF.